This T cell receptor (beta chain) comes out of a study of T-cell memory formation after mild COVID-19. This clonotype was observed many times. Its antigen is still unknown. cDNA libraries for TCR alpha and TCR beta, carrying sample barcodes and UMIs, came from 5'RACE with constant-segment primers. TCRdb redid the calling of the 5' RACE reads with MiXCR, one entry per CDR3 protein. The table shows fewer than 350,000 distinct CDR3 sequences, with about 15% occurring only once. General study points: Chiefly within CM and EM were the contracting CD4+ clones; CD8+ ones were within EMRA. Later expanders leaned CD4+, whereas clones that contracted between day 15 and 85 were balanced CD4/CD8.

Sequencing was done on a sample of PBMCs or a T cell subset sorted from them (not recorded which). This clonotype was sampled from a man aged 18 to 29 who had mild COVID-19 (a few samples of this study predate the infection). Cell type and time point are not known.

The CDR3 is CSAPDRGLPTQYF. The CDR3 nucleotides read TGCAGTGCTCCGGACAGGGGACTCCCTACGCAGTATTTT. The chain employs TRBV20-1 and TRBJ2-3; 9 nucleotides match TRBD1. The CDR3 consists of 13 residues. Losses at the gene ends were 5 bases for V and 8 bases for J; bases not matched to a gene: 8. The germline V gene encodes CDR1 DFQATT and CDR2 SNEGSKA (reference sequence).